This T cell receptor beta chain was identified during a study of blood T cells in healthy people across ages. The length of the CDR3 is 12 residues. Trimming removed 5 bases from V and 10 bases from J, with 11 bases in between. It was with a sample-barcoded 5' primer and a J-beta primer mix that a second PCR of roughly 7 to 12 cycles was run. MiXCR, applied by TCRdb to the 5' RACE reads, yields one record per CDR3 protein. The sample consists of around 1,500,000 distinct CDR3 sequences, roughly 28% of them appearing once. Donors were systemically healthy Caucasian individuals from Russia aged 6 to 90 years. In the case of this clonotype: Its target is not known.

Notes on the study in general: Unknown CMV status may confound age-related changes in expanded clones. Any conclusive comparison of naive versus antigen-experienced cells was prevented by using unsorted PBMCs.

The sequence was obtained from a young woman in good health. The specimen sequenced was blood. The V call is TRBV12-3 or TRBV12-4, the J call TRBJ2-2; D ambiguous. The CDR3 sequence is CASSAEAEELFF. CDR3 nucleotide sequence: TGTGCCAGCAGTGCCGAAGCCGAGGAGCTGTTTTTT.